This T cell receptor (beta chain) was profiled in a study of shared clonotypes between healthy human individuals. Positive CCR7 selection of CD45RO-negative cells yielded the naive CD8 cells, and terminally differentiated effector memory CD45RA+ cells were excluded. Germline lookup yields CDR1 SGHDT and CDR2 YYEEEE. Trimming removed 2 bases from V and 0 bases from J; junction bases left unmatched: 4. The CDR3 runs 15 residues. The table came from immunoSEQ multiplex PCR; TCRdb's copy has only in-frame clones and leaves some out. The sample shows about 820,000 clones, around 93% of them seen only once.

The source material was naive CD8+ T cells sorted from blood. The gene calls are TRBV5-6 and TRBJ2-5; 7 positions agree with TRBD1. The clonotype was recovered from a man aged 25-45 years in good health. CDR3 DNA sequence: TGTGCCAGCAGCTTAAGGACAGGAGACCAAGAGACCCAGTACTTC. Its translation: CASSLRTGDQETQYF.